The 17 T cell receptor beta chains given below trace back to one sample, sequenced in a study of CD8+ T cells in alopecia areata. Sequencing templates came from extracted RNA that was reverse transcribed into cDNA. Some clones are missing from TCRdb's copy, which holds only in-frame ones; the method was immunoSEQ multiplex PCR. The repertoire holds roughly 150,000 clones, approximately 50% seen once, with about 6.4% in the top ten. Sequenced input: CD4+ T cells sorted from blood. The receptors were gathered from a human donor with alopecia areata.

V is TRBV5-1 and J is TRBJ2-3, with TRBD1 matching over 10 bases. Germline-derived CDR1 and CDR2 are SGHRS and YFSETQ. The CDR3 spans 16 residues. The V segment lost 0 bases and the J segment 5 bases; nucleotides outside the gene matches: 6. CDR3 protein: CASSLGPGQGQDTQYF. The DNA for the CDR3 is TGCGCCAGCAGCTTGGGACCGGGACAGGGGCAAGATACGCAGTATTTT.

The chain has TRBV19 and TRBJ2-7; D not certain. V shed 5 bases and J shed 5 bases, with 13 bases lying between them. The CDR3 is made up of 13 amino acids. CDR1 and CDR2 from the germline V gene are LNHDA and SQIVND (reference sequence). DNA of the CDR3: TGTGCCAGTAGTGGAGTAGGGCCCGACGAGCAGTACTTC. Translation gives CASSGVGPDEQYF.

V is TRBV6-8 and J is TRBJ2-2; 9 bases agree with TRBD2. Germline CDR1 MNHGY, CDR2 SAAAGT. The V segment lost 6 bases and the J segment 5 bases; nucleotides outside the gene matches: 7. The CDR3 runs to 15 residues. The chain's CDR3 is CASSNSGRRTGELFF. The DNA for the CDR3 is TGTGCCAGCAGCAATAGCGGGAGAAGGACCGGGGAGCTGTTTTTT.

This clone has a single count. The J gene is TRBJ2-7, the V gene TRBV30; TRBD1 or TRBD2 may be the D gene (5 bases each). The length of the CDR3 is 14 residues. Germline loops: CDR1 GTSNPN, CDR2 SVGIG (reference sequence). Trimming removed 1 base at V and 6 bases at J, with 16 bases between. The CDR3 DNA is TGTGCCTGGAGTGCCCTACGGGTTGGGGGCGAGCAGTACTTC. As protein: CAWSALRVGGEQYF.

The chain carries TRBV7-9 and TRBJ1-2, with D perhaps TRBD1 (6 bases). The V end lost 5 bases, the J end lost 5 bases, and 12 bases lay between the germline ends. Germline V gene sequence: CDR1 SEHNR, CDR2 FQNEAQ (reference sequence). This CDR3 is built from 13 residues. The CDR3 region is CASSPGAVYGYTF. The CDR3 nucleotides are TGTGCCAGCAGCCCGGGGGCGGTTTATGGCTACACCTTC.

The CDR3 reads CASSWDRIGKKLFF. Written as DNA, the CDR3 is TGCGCCAGCAGCTGGGATCGAATTGGGAAGAAACTGTTTTTT. The chain joins TRBV5-1 to TRBJ1-4, with D unresolved. The V end was cut by 3 bases, the J end by 11 bases, with 17 bases between. Germline V gene sequence: CDR1 SGHRS, CDR2 YFSETQ. The CDR3 is 14 residues long. The full variable domain, with the rest looked up from reference TRBV5-1 and TRBJ1-4, is KAGVTQTPRYLIKTRGQQVTLSCSPISGHRSVSWYQQTPGQGLQFLFEYFSETQRNKGNFPGRFSGRQFSNSRSEMNVSTLELGDSALYLCASSWDRIGKKLFFGSGTQLSVL.

This clone was picked up many times. The chain is built from TRBV18 and TRBJ2-1, with a possible D match to TRBD1 (6 bases). V dropped 5 bases and J dropped 14 bases, with 13 bases sitting between them. Germline CDR1 KGHSH, CDR2 LQKENI. The CDR3 spans 11 residues. The CDR3 DNA sequence: TGTGCCAGCTCAGACAGGTTGGATAAGTTCTTC. Residues: CASSDRLDKFF.

The chain recombines TRBV5-6 with TRBJ2-5, with a possible D match to TRBD1 (6 bases). The CDR3 totals 14 residues. Per the germline V gene, CDR1 is SGHDT and CDR2 is YYEEEE. Trimming removed 5 bases from V and 5 bases from J, with 16 bases in between. The CDR3 sequence is CASSYQGLDETQYF. The CDR3, as DNA: TGTGCCAGCAGTTATCAGGGGTTAGACGAGACCCAGTACTTC.

The V and J genes are TRBV5-1 and TRBJ2-1, with D possibly matching TRBD2 (5 bases). Trimming removed 9 bases at V and 5 bases at J, with 9 bases between. The germline V gene encodes CDR1 SGHRS and CDR2 YFSETQ. This CDR3 is 11 amino acids long. The chain's CDR3 is CATYGDNEQFF. CDR3 coding DNA: TGCGCCACCTACGGGGACAATGAGCAGTTCTTC.

This clone was seen a few times. This rearrangement joins TRBV29-1 to TRBJ1-1; 7 bases match TRBD1. Per the germline V gene, CDR1 is SQVTM and CDR2 is ANQGSEA. There are 13 residues in the CDR3. The ends lost 6 bases at V and 4 bases at J; junction bases unmatched: 8. The CDR3 DNA reads as TGCAGCGTGCTCACAGGGGCGAGCACTGAAGCTTTCTTT. It is translated as CSVLTGASTEAFF.

The chain uses TRBV29-1 and TRBJ1-2; 8 bases agree with TRBD1. Germline lookup yields CDR1 SQVTM and CDR2 ANQGSEA. The CDR3 runs 13 residues. Trimming at V came to 7 bases and at J to 0 bases, leaving 4 bases not matched to a gene. The CDR3 DNA is TGCAGCGGGGGGACAGGAGCTAACTATGGCTACACCTTC. This sequence encodes CSGGTGANYGYTF.

This clone was picked up a small number of times. This sequence joins TRBV29-1 and TRBJ2-7; tentatively, D is TRBD1 (6 bases). The CDR3 consists of 15 residues. The V gene's germline CDR1 is SQVTM and CDR2 ANQGSEA. V shed 2 bases and J shed 1 base, with 15 bases lying between them. For the CDR3, the DNA is TGCAGCGTTGAAACCGGGACAAGAGTTTCCTACGAGCAGTACTTC. Its translation is CSVETGTRVSYEQYF.

This clone was observed a few times. Here the CDR3 reads CASSPGYNEQFF. CDR3 in DNA: TGTGCCAGCAGCCCGGGTTACAATGAGCAGTTCTTC. The rearrangement links TRBV14 to TRBJ2-1; D is unresolved. Per the germline V gene, CDR1 is SGHDN and CDR2 is FVKESK. The CDR3 spans 12 residues. Trimming removed 4 bases from V and 4 bases from J, with 5 bases in between.

This clone has a handful of counts. The chain carries TRBV29-1 and TRBJ2-7; 13 nucleotides agree with TRBD2. This CDR3 comprises 15 residues. J gave up 0 bases and V 5 bases, and 4 bases lay outside the gene matches. CDR1 and CDR2 (germline): SQVTM, ANQGSEA. For the CDR3, the DNA is TGCAGCGTTACCCGGACTAGCGGGAGCTCCTACGAGCAGTACTTC. Encoded protein: CSVTRTSGSSYEQYF.

The chain links TRBV30 to TRBJ2-2, with D uncertain. Per germline, CDR1 GTSNPN and CDR2 SVGIG (reference sequence). Between the trimmed V and J ends, which lost 0 bases and 13 bases, there was a span of 15 bases. The CDR3 is 13 amino acids. This CDR3 reads CAWSVHEETRLFF. The CDR3 DNA reads TGTGCCTGGAGTGTACACGAAGAAACACGGCTGTTTTTT.

This chain uses TRBV29-1 with TRBJ1-1; D may be TRBD1 (6 bases). The CDR3 runs to 16 residues. Germline loops: CDR1 SQVTM, CDR2 ANQGSEA. V dropped 7 bases and J dropped 0 bases, with 21 bases sitting between them. The CDR3 bases are TGCAGCGCTCGGCCCCTAACAGGGTCGGTGAACACTGAAGCTTTCTTT. This encodes CSARPLTGSVNTEAFF.

The genes are TRBV4-1 and TRBJ2-5; the match to TRBD1 covers 9 bases. Germline V gives CDR1 MGHRA, CDR2 YSYEKL. Losses at the gene ends were 0 bases for V and 2 bases for J; bases not matched to a gene: 4. This CDR3 contains 16 residues. The CDR3 region is CASSQDSGQGQETQYF. CDR3 nucleotide sequence: TGCGCCAGCAGCCAAGATAGCGGACAGGGGCAAGAGACCCAGTACTTC.